This TCR beta chain was profiled in a study of patients and donors after allogeneic stem cell transplantation. This CDR3 spans 13 amino acids. Trimming took off 2 bases at V and 1 base at J, with 6 bases between the two ends. Germline CDR1 reads SGHRS; CDR2 reads YFSETQ. A single record per CDR3 protein comes from TCRdb applying MiXCR to the RT-PCR reads. The table has about 24,000 distinct CDR3 sequences, roughly 43% seen once. The source is a human donor who was either an allogeneic HSCT recipient or a stem cell or donor lymphocyte infusion donor (not recorded which). It is not recorded whose cells these are; they may come from a transplant donor. V usage is TRBV5-1 and J usage is TRBJ1-1; perhaps TRBD1 as D (5 bases). The source material was blood, either unsorted or a sorted T cell fraction (not recorded which). The CDR3 coding sequence is TGCGCCAGCAGCTTCGGGGGGAACACTGAAGCTTTCTTT. It is translated as CASSFGGNTEAFF.